The 4 T cell receptor beta chains in this list originate from one sample, sequenced in a study of blood T cells in healthy people across ages. For the second PCR, which ran for about 6 to 11 cycles, a sample-barcoded 5' primer and a J-beta primer mix were used. TCRdb called the 5' RACE reads again in MiXCR, with one record for every CDR3 protein. The repertoire holds fewer than 1,000,000 distinct CDR3 sequences, with approximately 44% as singletons. Sequenced material: blood. The source of these receptors is a man in his 60s in good health.

This CDR3 is CSALGAGNTEAFF. The CDR3 coding sequence is TGCAGTGCTTTAGGTGCAGGGAACACTGAAGCTTTCTTT. The chain couples TRBV20-1 to TRBJ1-1; D remains ambiguous. The CDR3 is made up of 13 amino acids. Germline CDR1 reads DFQATT; CDR2 reads SNEGSKA (reference sequence). The V gene lost 5 bases and the J gene lost 1 base, with 11 bases spanning the gap.

This clonotype has only a few counts. V usage is TRBV6-2 or TRBV6-3 and J usage is TRBJ2-7; no definite D call. This CDR3 is 12 amino acids long. Germline CDR1 MNHEY, CDR2 SVGEGT. The CDR3 bases are TGTGCAACCAGTAACAGTCCCTACGAGCAGTACTTC. Encoded protein: CATSNSPYEQYF.

Only a few counts were recorded for this clonotype. The rearrangement links TRBV7-6 to TRBJ2-7, with D perhaps matching TRBD2 (6 bases). Germline CDR1 and CDR2: SGHVS and FNYEAQ. V was pared by 0 bases and J by 0 bases, with 9 bases between. The CDR3 extends over 15 amino acids. CDR3 coding DNA: TGTGCCAGCAGCTTAGCCGGGAGCCTCTCCTACGAGCAGTACTTC. Its protein is CASSLAGSLSYEQYF.

The V gene is TRBV20-1, the J gene TRBJ2-3, with 7 positions matching TRBD2. Germline trimming cut 3 bases from V and 6 bases from J; bases unmatched to any gene: 9. Germline lookup yields CDR1 DFQATT and CDR2 SNEGSKA (reference sequence). CDR3 length: 14 residues. The CDR3 DNA is TGCAGTGCTAGGTCGGGGAGGGGTAAGGATACGCAGTATTTT. It translates to CSARSGRGKDTQYF.